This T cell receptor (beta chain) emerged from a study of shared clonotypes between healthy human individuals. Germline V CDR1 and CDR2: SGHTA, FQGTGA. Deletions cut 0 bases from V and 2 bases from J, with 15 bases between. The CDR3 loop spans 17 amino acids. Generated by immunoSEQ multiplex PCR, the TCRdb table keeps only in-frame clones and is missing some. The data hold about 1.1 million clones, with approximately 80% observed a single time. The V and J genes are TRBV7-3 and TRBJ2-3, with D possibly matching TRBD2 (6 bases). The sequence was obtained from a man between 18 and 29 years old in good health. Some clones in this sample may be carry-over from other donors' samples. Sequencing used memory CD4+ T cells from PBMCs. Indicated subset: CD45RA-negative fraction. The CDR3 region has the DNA TGTGCCAGCAGCTTAACTGCGGGAACCTCTCACACAGATACGCAGTATTTT. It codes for CASSLTAGTSHTDTQYF.